This T cell receptor beta chain was captured by sequencing in a study of blood T cell repertoires in COVID-19. In the study overall: Samples taken during acute and convalescent COVID-19 were collected in the United States, Italy and Spain. T cells, B-cell-depleted T cells, or PBMCs provided the cDNA or gDNA that served as material.

The germline CDR1 and CDR2 sequences are MNHNY and SVGAGI (reference sequence). V lost 6 bases and J 6 bases, leaving 11 bases between the germline ends. The CDR3 is made up of 12 amino acids. Original handling: Reference gene primer amplification in the assay estimated nucleated cell counts. Sequencing used immunoSEQ multiplex PCR; TCRdb keeps in-frame clones, though not all of them. V, J and clone size derive from that table, while D and trimming were established from the DNA sequence. The table has fewer than 95,000 clones, about three quarters seen once; the top ten hold under 15%. Source material: peripheral blood. The origin of this receptor is a woman at least 80 years old with acute or convalescent COVID-19. The rearrangement joins TRBV6-6 to TRBJ1-2, with D perhaps matching TRBD1 (6 bases). CDR3 loop: CASSATGNGYTF. CDR3 bases: TGTGCCAGCAGCGCGACAGGAAATGGCTACACCTTC.